A single sample gave rise to the 19 T cell receptor beta chains below, sequenced in a study of CD8+ T cells in alopecia areata. The treatment: oral pan-JAK inhibitor, 5-10 mg twice daily. As the sequencing template, cDNA was produced by extracting RNA and reverse transcribing it. The protocol was immunoSEQ multiplex PCR, while the TCRdb copy is restricted to in-frame clones and leaves out a portion. Of approximately 100,000 clones in the sample, 85% to 90% were seen once. Sequences were derived from CD8+ T cells sorted from blood, sampled at roughly week 30, from a patient treated with tofacitinib. Receptors were obtained from a human donor with alopecia areata.

The chain has TRBV29-1 and TRBJ1-2; a possible D gene is TRBD1 (5 bases). With 7 bases removed from V and 1 base from J, the gap between germline ends came to 16 bases. Germline V gene lookup returns CDR1 SQVTM and CDR2 ANQGSEA. This CDR3 is built from 14 residues. CDR3 coding DNA: TGCAGCGGCGACGACCCAGGGTTTAACTATGGCTACACCTTC. It is translated as CSGDDPGFNYGYTF. The whole variable domain, filled in from reference TRBV29-1 and TRBJ1-2, reads SAVISQKPSRDICQRGTSLTIQCQVDSQVTMMFWYRQQPGQSLTLIATANQGSEATYESGFVIDKFPISRPNLTFSTLTVSNMSPEDSSIYLCSGDDPGFNYGYTFGSGTRLTVV.

The chain is built from TRBV9 and TRBJ2-3; 13 nucleotides align to TRBD2. The trim removed 3 bases at V and 3 bases at J, leaving 4 bases unmatched. Per germline, CDR1 SGDLS and CDR2 YYNGEE. The CDR3 extends over 16 amino acids. In DNA, the CDR3 is TGTGCCAGCAGCGCCGGACTAGCGGGAGTAACAGATACGCAGTATTTT. Translated, it gives CASSAGLAGVTDTQYF.

The rearrangement links TRBV28 to TRBJ1-5; D not resolved. This CDR3 has 17 amino acids. Deletions cut 4 bases from V and 0 bases from J, with 16 bases between. Germline CDR1 reads MDHEN; CDR2 reads SYDVKM. The CDR3 DNA reads TGTGCCAGCAGTTCCCCCGAGACGGATCATAGCAATCAGCCCCAGCATTTT. This codes for CASSSPETDHSNQPQHF.

V is TRBV18 and J is TRBJ2-2; possibly TRBD1 for D (6 bases). Germline V gives CDR1 KGHSH, CDR2 LQKENI. The CDR3 spans 16 residues. Deletions cut 2 bases from V and 2 bases from J, with 12 bases between. The CDR3 DNA reads as TGTGCCAGCTCACCATCCCAGGACAGAAACACCGGGGAGCTGTTTTTT. It specifies CASSPSQDRNTGELFF.

The gene calls are TRBV29-1 and TRBJ2-1, with no clear D. Germline loops: CDR1 SQVTM, CDR2 ANQGSEA. Trimming removed 1 base from V and 0 bases from J, with 16 bases in between. This CDR3 has 17 residues. The CDR3 DNA reads as TGCAGCGTTGAAGGGGCGGAGAGTTCGAGCTCCTACAATGAGCAGTTCTTC. This gives the protein CSVEGAESSSSYNEQFF.

The chain recombines TRBV4-1 with TRBJ2-3, with TRBD2 matching over 10 bases. Germline values: CDR1 MGHRA, CDR2 YSYEKL. Unmatched junction bases numbered 5, after V lost 0 bases and J lost 5 bases. This CDR3 contains 16 residues. CDR3 DNA sequence: TGCGCCAGCAGCCAAGAGTTAGCGGGAGGTGTAGATACGCAGTATTTT. Its protein product is CASSQELAGGVDTQYF.

Concerning this clone itself: A read error may account for a junction end that differs from germline. The gene calls are TRBV5-1 and TRBJ1-1; unclear D gene. This CDR3 is built from 14 residues. From germline, CDR1 is SGHRS and CDR2 YFSETQ. CDR3 sequence (DNA): TGCGCCAGCAGTTTGGGGTTCGGGAACACTGAAGCTTTCTTT. The encoded protein is CASSLGFGNTEAFF.

This chain connects TRBV7-9 to TRBJ2-1; 14 bases map to TRBD2. The length of the CDR3 is 17 residues. From germline, CDR1 is SEHNR and CDR2 FQNEAQ (reference sequence). Trimming cost V 5 bases and J 4 bases; bases outside gene matches: 7. CDR3 in amino acids: CASSPGTSGSLYNEQFF. The CDR3 coding sequence is TGTGCCAGCAGCCCGGGGACTAGCGGGAGCCTTTACAATGAGCAGTTCTTC.

As DNA, the CDR3 is TGTGCCAGCAGCCAAGAACAGGGGTGGTCGGGCGAGCAGTACTTC. Translated: CASSQEQGWSGEQYF. The chain carries TRBV4-2 and TRBJ2-7; 7 bases map to TRBD1. CDR3 length equals 15 residues. Germline lookup yields CDR1 LGHNA and CDR2 YNFKEQ. V dropped 0 bases and J dropped 6; count of bases not matched to a gene: 8.

This clone has just one count. This sequence joins TRBV4-1 and TRBJ2-7; a weak D match, TRBD2 (5 bases). Germline CDR1 MGHRA, CDR2 YSYEKL. Trimming shortened V by 4 bases and J by 2 bases, and 12 bases separated the two germline ends. The CDR3 contains 14 residues. The CDR3 loop is CASSPGGSTYEQYF. The CDR3, as DNA: TGCGCCAGCAGCCCCGGCGGGTCGACCTACGAGCAGTACTTC.

The J gene is TRBJ1-2, the V gene TRBV6-6, with D uncertain. Germline lookup yields CDR1 MNHNY and CDR2 SVGAGI (reference sequence). Trimming took 2 bases from V and 2 from J, leaving 9 bases between them. The CDR3 loop spans 14 amino acids. CDR3 nucleotides: TGTGCCAGCAGTTACAGAGGGATAAACTATGGCTACACCTTC. Its protein is CASSYRGINYGYTF.

The chain has TRBV7-9 and TRBJ2-3, with unresolved D. CDR1 SEHNR and CDR2 FQNEAQ come from the germline V gene (reference sequence). V gave up 4 bases and J gave up 4 bases, with 12 bases separating them. This CDR3 region has 14 residues. The CDR3 region is CASSYDSLADTQYF. The DNA of the CDR3 is TGTGCCAGCAGCTACGACTCTTTGGCAGATACGCAGTATTTT. Looking up the rest from reference TRBV7-9 and TRBJ2-3 gives the full variable domain: DTGVSQNPRHKITKRGQNVTFRCDPISEHNRLYWYRQTLGQGPEFLTYFQNEAQLEKSRLLSDRFSAERPKGSFSTLEIQRTEQGDSAMYLCASSYDSLADTQYFGPGTRLTVL.

The genes are TRBV4-1 and TRBJ2-1; 16 bases fit TRBD2. The germline V gene has CDR1 MGHRA and CDR2 YSYEKL. CDR3 length: 15 amino acids. The V and J ends lost 3 bases and 7 bases, in that order; junction bases with no gene match: 0. The CDR3 nucleotides are TGCGCCAGCAGCCAGGGACTAGCGGGGGGGAATGAGCAGTTCTTC. This encodes CASSQGLAGGNEQFF.

The V call is TRBV4-2, the J call TRBJ2-7, with D possibly matching TRBD1 (6 bases). This CDR3 spans 14 amino acids. Germline lookup yields CDR1 LGHNA and CDR2 YNFKEQ. V was shortened by 1 base and J by 3 bases, with 10 bases between the two germline ends. CDR3 in DNA: TGTGCCAGCAGCCAAGGGACAGAAGACTACGAGCAGTACTTC. Amino acid sequence: CASSQGTEDYEQYF.

CDR3 in amino acids: CASSKGSASFLGRGAYEQYF. The CDR3 DNA sequence: TGTGCCAGCAGCAAGGGTTCGGCCTCTTTCTTGGGCAGGGGCGCCTACGAGCAGTACTTC. The chain is built from TRBV21-1 and TRBJ2-7; TRBD1, the D gene given by the table, was not confirmed from the DNA. TRBV21-1 is termed a pseudogene. This CDR3 is 20 amino acids long.

In this sample, this clone turned up once. The chain carries TRBV29-1 and TRBJ1-1; the D is unclear. This CDR3 has 12 residues. Germline V gene lookup returns CDR1 SQVTM and CDR2 ANQGSEA. V was shortened by 7 bases and J by 6 bases, with 15 bases between the two germline ends. The CDR3 loop is CSAREEASEAFF. In nucleotides, the CDR3 is TGCAGCGCTCGGGAAGAGGCTTCTGAAGCTTTCTTT. Full variable domain (outside the CDR3, taken from reference TRBV29-1 and TRBJ1-1): SAVISQKPSRDICQRGTSLTIQCQVDSQVTMMFWYRQQPGQSLTLIATANQGSEATYESGFVIDKFPISRPNLTFSTLTVSNMSPEDSSIYLCSAREEASEAFFGQGTRLTVV.

A word on this clone: This CDR3 is also generated by other DNA sequences in the sample. The rearrangement links TRBV5-6 to TRBJ2-3, with a possible D match to TRBD2 (6 bases). There are 15 residues in the CDR3. The ends were cut back, 0 bases at V and 4 bases at J, with 12 bases in the middle. The germline CDR1 and CDR2 sequences are SGHDT and YYEEEE. For the CDR3, the DNA is TGTGCCAGCAGCTTGGCCGCTAGCGTACCAGATACGCAGTATTTT. Protein product: CASSLAASVPDTQYF.

The chain has TRBV2 and TRBJ1-4, with D unclear. Per germline, CDR1 SNHLY and CDR2 FYNNEI. This CDR3 spans 18 amino acids. The germline V and J ends were trimmed by 0 bases and 3 bases, with 17 bases remaining between them. Here the CDR3 reads CASSEAIVSEWANEKLFF. CDR3 DNA: TGTGCCAGCAGTGAAGCGATAGTTTCGGAGTGGGCTAATGAAAAACTGTTTTTT.

The V gene is TRBV11-1, the J gene TRBJ2-7; D is perhaps TRBD1 or TRBD2 (5 bases each). V was trimmed by 5 bases and J by 5 bases, leaving 10 bases between them. From germline, CDR1 is SGHAT and CDR2 FQDESV (reference sequence). This CDR3 has 12 amino acids. In DNA, the CDR3 is TGTGCCAGCAGCACCGAGGGGAACGAGCAGTACTTC. This encodes CASSTEGNEQYF.